This T cell receptor (beta chain) was profiled in a study of molecular identifiers for immune sequencing clone quantification. The study's findings and limits: Sharing of a barcode by identical TCR molecules could cause highly expanded clone sizes to be underestimated. Clones above 20 RNA copies contained over 99% of effector molecules and under 1% of naive molecules.

Making the bulk TCR libraries relied on previously described methods and listed TCR primers. TCRdb passed the PCR reads through MiXCR, listing each CDR3 protein once. The sample has some 97,000 distinct CDR3 sequences, 35% to 40% seen once. The table lists this clonotype with many counts. What it binds is unknown. Germline V gene sequence: CDR1 MDHEN, CDR2 SYDVKM. The CDR3 is 13 amino acids. V was cut by 6 bases and J by 4 bases, with 11 bases left in between. The material sequenced was naive CD8+ T cells from blood, with Jurkat cell RNA spiked in. This sample's subset: FACS-sorted CD8+CD4-CCR7+CD45RA+ naive T cells. The source of this sequence is a human donor in good health. Some libraries in this study had Jurkat cell RNA spiked in. The V and J genes are TRBV28 and TRBJ2-3; no reliable D call. CDR3 sequence reads: CASSPITADTQYF. The CDR3 DNA sequence: TGTGCCAGCAGCCCCATTACAGCAGATACGCAGTATTTT. The whole variable domain, filled in from reference TRBV28 and TRBJ2-3, reads DVKVTQSSRYLVKRTGEKVFLECVQDMDHENMFWYRQDPGLGLRLIYFSYDVKMKEKGDIPEGYSVSREKKERFSLILESASTNQTSMYLCASSPITADTQYFGPGTRLTVL.